This section outlines one T cell receptor beta chain sequence together with its context. As yet, its antigen is unknown. The source of the sample is a study of T-cell reconstitution after alpha-beta-depleted transplantation in children. Study-wide results and caveats: In some patients, recipient T cells and intrathymic progenitors surviving conditioning explained high day-60 diversity. T-cell numbers and diversity one year post-transplant derived largely from freshly generated T cells. Expanded graft clones, several hundred of them, were reportedly the source of alpha-beta T cells about two months after transplant.

Trimming took 5 bases from V and 6 from J, leaving 14 bases between them. CDR3 size: 14 residues. CDR1 and CDR2 from the germline V gene are SGHVS and FQNEAQ. As it was prepared, the TCRbeta library received unique molecular identifiers. MiXCR was run by TCRdb on the PCR reads, yielding one entry per CDR3 protein. The data show hundreds of thousands of distinct CDR3 sequences, approximately 11% seen once. The input for sequencing was PBMCs, taken before TCRalphabeta/CD19-depleted stem cell transplant. This TCR derives from a child less than two years old with acute myeloid leukemia, due to receive a stem cell transplant. The chain uses TRBV7-8 and TRBJ2-1; the D gene is possibly TRBD2 (6 bases). The CDR3 DNA sequence: TGTGCCAGCAGCAACAAAGGCGGGGTCAATGAGCAGTTCTTC. This translates into CASSNKGGVNEQFF.